The clone carrying this T cell receptor beta chain was observed a handful of times. TCRdb reanalysed the RT-PCR reads using MiXCR and keeps one entry per CDR3 protein. This table has about 680,000 distinct CDR3 sequences, 13% to 15% appearing once. The receptor was isolated from a female donor in good health, serving as a healthy control. Sequenced input: memory CD4+ T cells from blood.

The CDR3 region has the DNA TGTGCCAGCATCCCGACAGGGCTCAACTATGGCTACACCTTC. Protein product: CASIPTGLNYGYTF. The chain uses TRBV6-1 and TRBJ1-2, with 7 bases matching TRBD1. This CDR3 is 14 amino acids long. The ends lost 7 bases at V and 2 bases at J; junction bases unmatched: 7. Germline-derived CDR1 and CDR2 are MNHNS and SASEGT.